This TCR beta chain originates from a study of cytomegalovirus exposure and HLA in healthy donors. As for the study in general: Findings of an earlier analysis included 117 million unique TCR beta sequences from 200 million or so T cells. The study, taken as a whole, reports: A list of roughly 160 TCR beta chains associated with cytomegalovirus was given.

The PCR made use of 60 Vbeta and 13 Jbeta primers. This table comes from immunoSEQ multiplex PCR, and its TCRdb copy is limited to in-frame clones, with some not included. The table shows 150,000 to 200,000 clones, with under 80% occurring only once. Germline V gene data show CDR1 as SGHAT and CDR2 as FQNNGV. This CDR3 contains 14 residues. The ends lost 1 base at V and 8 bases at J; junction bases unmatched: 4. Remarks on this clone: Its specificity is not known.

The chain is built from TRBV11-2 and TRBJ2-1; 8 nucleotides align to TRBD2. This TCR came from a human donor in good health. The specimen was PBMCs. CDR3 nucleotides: TGTGCCAGCAGCTTAGGGTCAGCGGGGGATGAGCAGTTCTTC. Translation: CASSLGSAGDEQFF.